This TCR beta chain was found in a study of control samples from healthy donors and cancer patients. TCRdb's copy holds only in-frame clones and misses some; the assay was immunoSEQ multiplex PCR. The repertoire holds approximately 89,000 clones, with over 65% as singletons. CDR1 MNHGY and CDR2 SVAAGI come from the germline V gene. The V segment lost 5 bases and the J segment 6 bases; nucleotides outside the gene matches: 14. CDR3 length equals 17 residues. The sequence derives from a middle-aged woman in good health. The V call is TRBV6-9, the J call TRBJ1-5, with 9 bases matching TRBD1. The sequenced material came from blood. CDR3 amino acids: CASSDRAGTGPFQPQHF. In nucleotides, the CDR3 is TGTGCCAGCAGTGACCGTGCCGGGACAGGGCCATTTCAGCCCCAGCATTTT.